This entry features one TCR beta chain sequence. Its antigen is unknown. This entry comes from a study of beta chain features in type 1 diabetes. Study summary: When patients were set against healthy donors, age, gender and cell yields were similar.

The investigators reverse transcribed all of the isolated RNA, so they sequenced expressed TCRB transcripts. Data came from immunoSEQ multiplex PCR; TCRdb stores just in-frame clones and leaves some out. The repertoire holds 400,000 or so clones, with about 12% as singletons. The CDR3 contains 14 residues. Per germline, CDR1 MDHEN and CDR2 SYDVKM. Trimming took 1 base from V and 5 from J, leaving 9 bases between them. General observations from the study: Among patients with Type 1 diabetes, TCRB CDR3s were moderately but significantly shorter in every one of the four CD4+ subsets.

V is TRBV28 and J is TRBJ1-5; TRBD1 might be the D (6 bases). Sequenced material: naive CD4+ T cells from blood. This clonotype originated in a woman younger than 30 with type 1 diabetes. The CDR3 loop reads CASSLSQGHQPQHF. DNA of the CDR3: TGTGCCAGCAGTTTATCACAGGGCCATCAGCCCCAGCATTTT.